Below, 19 T cell receptor beta chains from the same sample are listed, as sequenced in a study of blood T cell repertoires in COVID-19. Using immunoSEQ multiplex PCR, the repertoire was profiled, and TCRdb retains in-frame clones only, with some absent. In the table there are roughly 200,000 clones, 80% to 90% of which are singletons. Sequencing was carried out using peripheral blood. The source of these receptors is a man aged 35-49 years with active or convalescent COVID-19.

This clone was found once. The genes are TRBV7-2 and TRBJ2-3; 7 bases align to TRBD2. V lost 0 bases and J lost 2; bases outside the gene matches: 5. Germline V gene sequence: CDR1 SGHTA, CDR2 FQGNSA. The CDR3 runs to 16 residues. The CDR3 region has the DNA TGTGCCAGCAGCTTAGCGGGGACTACCAACACAGATACGCAGTATTTT. This translates into CASSLAGTTNTDTQYF.

V usage is TRBV15 and J usage is TRBJ2-5, with 15 nucleotides matching TRBD2. The V gene end was trimmed by 1 base and the J gene end by 5 bases; junction bases not matched to a gene: 5. This CDR3 spans 17 amino acids. The germline CDR1 and CDR2 sequences are LNHNV and YYDKDF (reference sequence). As DNA, the CDR3 is TGTGCCACCAGCAGAGGAGGACTAGCGGGAGGGTTGGAGACCCAGTACTTC. It yields the protein CATSRGGLAGGLETQYF. Complete variable domain (other parts from reference TRBV15 and TRBJ2-5): DAMVIQNPRYQVTQFGKPVTLSCSQTLNHNVMYWYQQKSSQAPKLLFHYYDKDFNNEADTPDNFQSRRPNTSFCFLDIRSPGLGDTAMYLCATSRGGLAGGLETQYFGPGTRLLVL.

V is TRBV4-2 and J is TRBJ2-3; D is unclear. The CDR3 totals 13 residues. The ends were cut back, 0 bases at V and 4 bases at J, with 5 bases in the middle. Germline V gives CDR1 LGHNA, CDR2 YNFKEQ. The CDR3 region is CASSQDEPDTQYF. The CDR3 DNA is TGTGCCAGCAGCCAAGATGAGCCAGATACGCAGTATTTT.

The V call is TRBV7-8, the J call TRBJ2-1; TRBD2 aligns across 7 bases. CDR3 length: 14 residues. Germline V gene data show CDR1 as SGHVS and CDR2 as FQNEAQ. With 5 bases clipped from V and 5 bases from J, the junction kept 6 bases outside the gene matches. CDR3: CASSARGGHNEQFF. The CDR3 DNA is TGTGCCAGCAGCGCTCGCGGGGGTCACAATGAGCAGTTCTTC.

The chain has TRBV6-5 and TRBJ1-1, with D possibly TRBD1 on 5 matching bases. Trimming cost V 2 bases and J 3 bases, with 13 bases left between them. The CDR3 loop spans 15 amino acids. From germline, CDR1 is MNHEY and CDR2 SVGAGI. DNA for the CDR3: TGTGCCAGCAGTTACGGTACATTAGGGGACACTGAAGCTTTCTTT. Translation gives CASSYGTLGDTEAFF.

The chain employs TRBV29-1 and TRBJ1-2; D is ambiguous. The V gene lost 7 bases and the J gene lost 3 bases, with 15 bases spanning the gap. The CDR3 totals 13 residues. The germline V gene has CDR1 SQVTM and CDR2 ANQGSEA. CDR3 nucleotide sequence: TGCAGCGCTAGGACCGGGATATACTATGGCTACACCTTC. Translated, it gives CSARTGIYYGYTF.

The rearrangement joins TRBV6-5 to TRBJ2-7; 9 bases match TRBD1. This CDR3 has 14 residues. Germline lookup yields CDR1 MNHEY and CDR2 SVGAGI. J lost 2 bases, V lost 7 bases, and 6 bases had no gene match. CDR3 amino acids: CASTRTGVPYEQYF. CDR3 DNA: TGTGCCAGCACGAGGACAGGGGTCCCCTACGAGCAGTACTTC.

This chain uses TRBV7-4 with TRBJ1-3; 8 positions agree with TRBD1. Losses at the gene ends were 2 bases for V and 8 bases for J; bases not matched to a gene: 14. Per the germline V gene, CDR1 is SGHVT and CDR2 is SQSDAQ. The CDR3 runs to 17 residues. CDR3 loop: CASSLRGQGVEEDTIYF. The CDR3 DNA sequence: TGTGCCAGCAGCTTAAGAGGACAGGGAGTCGAGGAAGACACCATATATTTT. The full variable domain, with the rest looked up from reference TRBV7-4 and TRBJ1-3, is GAGVSQSPRYKVAKRGRDVALRCDSISGHVTLYWYRQTLGQGSEVLTYSQSDAQRDKSGRPSGRFSAERPERSVSTLKIQRTEQGDSAVYLCASSLRGQGVEEDTIYFGEGSWLTVV.

The V call is TRBV2, the J call TRBJ1-3, with 7 bases lining up with TRBD1. The CDR3 consists of 14 residues. Germline values: CDR1 SNHLY, CDR2 FYNNEI. V lost 5 bases and J lost 4; bases outside the gene matches: 5. In DNA, the CDR3 is TGTGCCAGCAGTTCAGGGGGAGGCGGAAACACCATATATTTT. As protein: CASSSGGGGNTIYF.

The V call is TRBV30, the J call TRBJ1-5, with 9 bases that match TRBD1. Trimming removed 5 bases from V and 4 bases from J; junction bases left unmatched: 9. Germline values: CDR1 GTSNPN, CDR2 SVGIG (reference sequence). The CDR3 extends over 15 amino acids. CDR3 loop: CAWSFRDRENQPQHF. CDR3 in DNA: TGTGCCTGGTCTTTCCGGGACAGGGAGAATCAGCCCCAGCATTTT. The variable domain in full, with the rest retrieved from reference TRBV30 and TRBJ1-5, is SQTIHQWPATLVQPVGSPLSLECTVEGTSNPNLYWYRQAAGRGLQLLFYSVGIGQISSEVPQNLSASRPQDRQFILSSKKLLLSDSGFYLCAWSFRDRENQPQHFGDGTRLSIL.

The chain couples TRBV5-1 to TRBJ1-1, with 7 nucleotides matching TRBD1. This CDR3 spans 15 amino acids. Unmatched junction bases numbered 8, after V lost 4 bases and J lost 2 bases. The germline V gene has CDR1 SGHRS and CDR2 YFSETQ. The CDR3 spells CASSGGTAENTEAFF. The CDR3 DNA reads TGCGCCAGCAGCGGTGGGACAGCGGAAAACACTGAAGCTTTCTTT.

The chain recombines TRBV10-3 with TRBJ1-2; 10 nucleotides agree with TRBD1. Per the germline V gene, CDR1 is ENHRY and CDR2 is SYGVKD. Unmatched junction bases numbered 7, after V lost 10 bases and J lost 8 bases. The CDR3 sequence is 12 residues long. The CDR3 sequence is CATSGTGDGYTF. The CDR3 DNA reads TGTGCCACCTCCGGGACAGGGGACGGCTACACCTTC.

The CDR3 DNA reads TGTGCCAGCAGCGTAGCCCCGACAGGGGACTCTGAAGCTTTCTTT. As protein: CASSVAPTGDSEAFF. The chain joins TRBV9 to TRBJ1-1, with 8 bases fitting TRBD1. CDR3 length: 15 residues. The V segment lost 0 bases and the J segment 6 bases; nucleotides outside the gene matches: 7. Looked up from germline, CDR1 is SGDLS and CDR2 is YYNGEE.

The chain has TRBV9 and TRBJ2-1; 7 bases fit TRBD2. Trimming at V came to 3 bases and at J to 3 bases, leaving 27 bases not matched to a gene. CDR3 size: 22 residues. Germline lookup yields CDR1 SGDLS and CDR2 YYNGEE. The DNA for the CDR3 is TGTGCCAGCAGCGAGGGACTACCTTTAGCGGAGTCGGAACTGACGGACTACAATGAGCAGTTCTTC. This sequence encodes CASSEGLPLAESELTDYNEQFF.

The V and J genes are TRBV29-1 and TRBJ2-1, with a possible D match to TRBD1 (5 bases). The CDR3 is 13 amino acids. Trimming shortened V by 4 bases and J by 9 bases, and 16 bases separated the two germline ends. Germline V gene lookup returns CDR1 SQVTM and CDR2 ANQGSEA. CDR3 in amino acids: CSVGEQVQGEQFF. The CDR3 DNA follows: TGCAGCGTTGGTGAACAGGTCCAAGGTGAGCAGTTCTTC.

The rearrangement links TRBV3-1 (or the pseudogene TRBV3-2) to TRBJ2-7; weak D call: TRBD1 (6 bases). With 1 base removed from V and 6 bases from J, the gap between germline ends came to 10 bases. This CDR3 is 13 amino acids long. The V gene's germline CDR1 is LGHDT and CDR2 YNNKEL (reference sequence). Here the CDR3 reads CASSQGRRGEQYF. As DNA, the CDR3 is TGTGCCAGCAGCCAAGGCCGCAGGGGCGAGCAGTACTTC.

The chain links TRBV5-1 to TRBJ2-5; 14 bases line up with TRBD2. V dropped 0 bases and J dropped 4; count of bases not matched to a gene: 5. The CDR3 has 17 residues. The germline V gene encodes CDR1 SGHRS and CDR2 YFSETQ. CDR3 loop: CASSLGLAGGLGETQYF. CDR3 nucleotides: TGCGCCAGCAGCTTGGGACTAGCGGGAGGGCTGGGAGAGACCCAGTACTTC. Together with reference TRBV5-1 and TRBJ2-5, the CDR3 gives the full variable domain: KAGVTQTPRYLIKTRGQQVTLSCSPISGHRSVSWYQQTPGQGLQFLFEYFSETQRNKGNFPGRFSGRQFSNSRSEMNVSTLELGDSALYLCASSLGLAGGLGETQYFGPGTRLLVL.

The gene calls are TRBV28 and TRBJ2-4, with 7 bases that match TRBD2. Germline assignment: CDR1 MDHEN and CDR2 SYDVKM. With 5 bases clipped from V and 4 bases from J, the junction kept 11 bases outside the gene matches. The CDR3 extends over 16 amino acids. CDR3 sequence (DNA): TGTGCCAGCAGTGGGGGGGGAGGAGACTTGAAAAACATTCAGTACTTC. Protein: CASSGGGGDLKNIQYF.

This chain joins TRBV4-3 and TRBJ1-3, with D possibly being TRBD1 (6 bases). The V gene's germline CDR1 is LGHNA and CDR2 YSLEER. CDR3 length equals 16 residues. V was clipped by 0 bases and J by 5 bases, with 14 bases between them. CDR3 nucleotides: TGCGCCAGCAGCCAAGAACCACAGGGAACTAGAAACACCATATATTTT. Protein product: CASSQEPQGTRNTIYF.